This T cell receptor beta chain appears in the sequencing data of a study of blood T cell repertoires in COVID-19 (TCRdb year 2020). For the study in its entirety: Collaborator samples came from the United States, Italy and Spain and covered acute and convalescent phases of COVID-19. The prospective study material was composed of cDNA or gDNA derived from T cells, B-cell-depleted T cells, or PBMCs. The dataset comprised deeply sampled blood TCRbeta repertoires from subjects exposed to, actively infected with, or recovered from COVID-19. The repertoires were made available in a free public database intended to serve as a resource for research on the immune response to SARS-CoV-2. The samples were drawn from two sources: the first 160 participants of the ongoing ImmuneRACE study, and some 1,300 subjects contributed by 6 global collaborators. Nearly every sample came with metadata listing a de-identified subject ID, COVID-19 status, age in years and sex. Where available, HLA class I and class II types were taken from metadata supplied by the sample provider and were not determined by assay-based typing.

The CDR3 has 16 amino acids, counting the end cysteine and phenylalanine. Of the read, only the CDR3 DNA is kept; its 48 bases are in frame from base 1. At the junction V is shortened by 4 bases and J by 3 bases, with 15 bases in between. As encoded in the germline V gene, CDR1 is MNHEY while CDR2 is SVGAGI. General conclusions and limits of the study: Clinical and demographic metadata were provided uncurated, with the amount varying by source and participant.

At one collaborating source in Seattle, patients were enrolled during active infection and were followed longitudinally through the course of disease. Whole blood was collected in K2EDTA tubes by collaborating institutions according to the institutions' own protocols. For TCRbeta analysis, collaborators shipped samples in one of three forms: frozen whole blood, isolated PBMCs, or DNA extracted from either of those sample types. TCRbeta CDR3 regions were amplified from genomic DNA by means of the immunoSEQ Assay, a bias-controlled multiplex PCR. Turning to the authors' computational methods: The number of nucleated cells in each sample was estimated by amplification of reference gene primers within the assay. Sequence reads were collapsed and filtered to measure the absolute abundance of every unique TCRbeta CDR3 rearrangement. For each sample, productive Simpson clonality was calculated as the square root of Simpson's diversity index over productive rearrangements. TCRdb mirrors the immuneACCESS table, restricted to in-frame sequences. Some clones are absent from its copies; in checked studies, under half trace to an unresolved V gene, and the reason for the others is unknown. V, J and clone size derive from that table, while D and trimming were established from the DNA sequence. A total of around 300,000 clones appear in this sample, around 88% of them only once. Clones ranked in the top ten supply approximately 1.6% of the sample.

The sample holds a few counts of this clone. The antigen it recognizes is unknown. Nothing much larger sits one base from this clone, and base qualities are not available. The V and J genes are TRBV6-5 and TRBJ1-4; perhaps TRBD1 is the D gene, with 5 bases matching. This receptor was taken from a woman aged 30 to 39 with COVID-19, enrolled during active disease. Sequencing was done on a sample of peripheral blood. The CDR3 is CASSLSLGGANEKLFF. The DNA sequence follows: TGTGCCAGCAGTTTAAGCCTGGGGGGGGCTAATGAAAAACTGTTTTTT.